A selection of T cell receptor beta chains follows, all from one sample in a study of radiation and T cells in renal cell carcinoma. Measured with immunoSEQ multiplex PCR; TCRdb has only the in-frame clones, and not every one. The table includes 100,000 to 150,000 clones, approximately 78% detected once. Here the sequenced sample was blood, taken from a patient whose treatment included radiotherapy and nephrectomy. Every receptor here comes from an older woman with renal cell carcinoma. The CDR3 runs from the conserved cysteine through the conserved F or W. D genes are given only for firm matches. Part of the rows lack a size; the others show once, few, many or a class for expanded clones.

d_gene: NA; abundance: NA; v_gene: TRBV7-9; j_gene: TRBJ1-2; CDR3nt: TGTGCCAGCAGCTCCCGGGCAAGTACAGGGCACTTAGCTAACTATGGCTACACCTTC; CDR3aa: CASSSRASTGHLANYGYTF
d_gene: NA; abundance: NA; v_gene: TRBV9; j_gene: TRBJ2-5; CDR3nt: TGTGCCAGCAGCGAGGGGGGCCAGAAGACCCAGTACTTC; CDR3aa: CASSEGGQKTQYF
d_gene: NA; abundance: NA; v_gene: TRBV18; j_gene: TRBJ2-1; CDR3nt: TGTGCCAGCTCAGGTAGGGGTGAGTCCTACAATGAGCAGTTCTTC; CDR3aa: CASSGRGESYNEQFF
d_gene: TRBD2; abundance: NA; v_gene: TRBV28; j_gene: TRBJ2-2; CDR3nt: TGTGCCAGCAGCCGGCTAGCGGGGAGGGGAGCTGGGGAGCTGTTTTTT; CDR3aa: CASSRLAGRGAGELFF
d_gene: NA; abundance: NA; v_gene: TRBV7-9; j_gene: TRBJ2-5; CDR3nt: TGTGCCAGCAGCTTAGCTCTTGGGGGAGAGACCCAGTACTTC; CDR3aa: CASSLALGGETQYF
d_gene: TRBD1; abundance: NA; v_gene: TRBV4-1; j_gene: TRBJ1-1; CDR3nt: TGCGCCAGCAGCCAAGATTTTTTAGGGACAGTGAACACTGAAGCTTTCTTT; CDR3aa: CASSQDFLGTVNTEAFF
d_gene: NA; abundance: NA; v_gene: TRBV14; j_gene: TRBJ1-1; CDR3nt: TGTGCCAGCAGCCCAGAGGGGTATAACACTGAAGCTTTCTTT; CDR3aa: CASSPEGYNTEAFF
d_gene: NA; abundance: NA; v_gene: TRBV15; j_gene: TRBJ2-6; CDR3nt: TGTGCCACCAGCAGAGGGGTCGGGGCCAACGTCCTGACTTTC; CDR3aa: CATSRGVGANVLTF
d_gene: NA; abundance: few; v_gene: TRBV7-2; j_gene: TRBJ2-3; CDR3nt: TGTGCCAGCAGCTTAGCATCCGTCCCCGGCACAGATACGCAGTATTTT; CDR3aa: CASSLASVPGTDTQYF
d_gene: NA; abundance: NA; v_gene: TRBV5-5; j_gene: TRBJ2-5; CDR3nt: TGTGCCAGCAGCCCGGGGGTGGGACACCTACAAGAGACCCAGTACTTC; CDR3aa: CASSPGVGHLQETQYF
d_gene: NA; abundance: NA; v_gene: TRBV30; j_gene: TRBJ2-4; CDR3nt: TGTGCCTGGAGTGCAGCTAGGTCCCCAACGGACATTCAGTACTTC; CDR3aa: CAWSAARSPTDIQYF
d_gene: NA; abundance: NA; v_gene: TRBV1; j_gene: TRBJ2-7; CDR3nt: TGCACCAGCAGCCTCCGGGACAGGGTATGTCACGAGCAGTACTTC; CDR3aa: CTSSLRDRVCHEQYF
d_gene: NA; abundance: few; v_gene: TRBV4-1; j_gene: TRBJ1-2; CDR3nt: TGCGCCAGCAGCCAAGTCGGCATAGGGGACTATGGCTACACCTTC; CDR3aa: CASSQVGIGDYGYTF
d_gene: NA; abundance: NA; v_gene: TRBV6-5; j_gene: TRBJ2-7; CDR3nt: TGTGCCAGCAGTTACCTTACCCCCGACGAGCAGTACTTC; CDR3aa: CASSYLTPDEQYF
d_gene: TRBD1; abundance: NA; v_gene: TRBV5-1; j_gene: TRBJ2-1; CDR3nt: TGCGCCAGCAGCGGGACAGATTGGACTGATGGAATGGAGCAGTTCTTC; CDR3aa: CASSGTDWTDGMEQFF
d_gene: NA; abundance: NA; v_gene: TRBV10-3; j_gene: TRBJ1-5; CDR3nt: TGTGCCACCAACGGAATACTAGATCAGCCCCAGCATTTT; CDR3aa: CATNGILDQPQHF
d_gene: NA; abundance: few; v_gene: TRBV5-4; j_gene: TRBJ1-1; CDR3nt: TGTGCCAGCAGCTTGGGAGGGGATCTGAGCACTGAAGCTTTCTTT; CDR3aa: CASSLGGDLSTEAFF
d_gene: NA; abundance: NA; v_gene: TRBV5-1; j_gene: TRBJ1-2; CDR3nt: TGCGCCAGCAGCTTGGCTGGGATCTCTGGCTACACCTTC; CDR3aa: CASSLAGISGYTF
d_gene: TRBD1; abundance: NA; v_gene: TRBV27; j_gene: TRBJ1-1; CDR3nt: TGTGCCACCTCACCCGGACAGGGGGTGGTGGACACTGAAGCTTTCTTT; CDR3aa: CATSPGQGVVDTEAFF
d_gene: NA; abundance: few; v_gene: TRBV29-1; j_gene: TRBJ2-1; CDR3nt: TGCAGCGTTGAGTTCGTTTCAGGGTTCGATGAGCAGTTCTTC; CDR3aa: CSVEFVSGFDEQFF
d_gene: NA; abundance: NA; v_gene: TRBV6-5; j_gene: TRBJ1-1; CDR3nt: TGTGCCAGCAGTTTTCTCAAACAGCGGGGGAACACTGAAGCTTTCTTT; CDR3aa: CASSFLKQRGNTEAFF
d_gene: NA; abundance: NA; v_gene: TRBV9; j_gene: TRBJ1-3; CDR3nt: TGTGCCAGCAGTCTAGAGGGGGGAAACACCATATATTTT; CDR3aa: CASSLEGGNTIYF
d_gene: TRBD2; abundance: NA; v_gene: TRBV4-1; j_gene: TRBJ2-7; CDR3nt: TGCGCCAGCAGCCAAGGTGCTAGCGGGAGATACGAGCAGTACTTC; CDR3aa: CASSQGASGRYEQYF
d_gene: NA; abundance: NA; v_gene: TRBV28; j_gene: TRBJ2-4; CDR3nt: TGTGCCAGCAGTGCCCAAAACATTCAGTACTTC; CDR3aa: CASSAQNIQYF
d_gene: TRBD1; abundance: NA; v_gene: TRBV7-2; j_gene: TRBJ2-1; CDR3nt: TGTGCCAGCAGCTTAGGAGGGACAGTCGGGGACAATGAGCAGTTCTTC; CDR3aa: CASSLGGTVGDNEQFF
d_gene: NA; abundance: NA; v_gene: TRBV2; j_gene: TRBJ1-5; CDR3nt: TGTGCCAGCAGTGACGGGGCAGGGAGCAATCAGCCCCAGCATTTT; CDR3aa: CASSDGAGSNQPQHF
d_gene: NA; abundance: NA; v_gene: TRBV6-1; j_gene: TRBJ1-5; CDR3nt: TGTGCCATCAGTAGTGGTCAGTCAAGCAATCAGCCCCAGCATTTT; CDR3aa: CAISSGQSSNQPQHF
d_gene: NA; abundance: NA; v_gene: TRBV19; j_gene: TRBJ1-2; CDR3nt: TGTGCCAGTAGTATCGGGCAGAGATATGGCTACACCTTC; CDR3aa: CASSIGQRYGYTF
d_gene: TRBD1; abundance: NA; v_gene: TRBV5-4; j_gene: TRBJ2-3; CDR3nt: TGTGCCAGCAGCCGCCGGGACAGGGGATCCTCTGATACGCAGTATTTT; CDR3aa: CASSRRDRGSSDTQYF
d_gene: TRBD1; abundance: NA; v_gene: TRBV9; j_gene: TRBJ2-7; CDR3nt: TGTGCCAGTAAGACAGGGGCCTACGAGCAGTACTTC; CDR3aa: CASKTGAYEQYF
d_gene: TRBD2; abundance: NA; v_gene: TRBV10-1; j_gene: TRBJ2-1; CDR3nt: TGCGCCAGCAGTGAAGGCCTGGGCGGGGGCTACAATGAGCAGTTCTTC; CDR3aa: CASSEGLGGGYNEQFF
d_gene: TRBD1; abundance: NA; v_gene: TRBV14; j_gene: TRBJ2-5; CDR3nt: TGTGCCAGCAGCCAAGTTCGGGACAGTCCCCTGGAGACCCAGTACTTC; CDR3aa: CASSQVRDSPLETQYF
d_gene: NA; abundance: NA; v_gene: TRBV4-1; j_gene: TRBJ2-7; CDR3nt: TGCGCCAGCAGCCAACGGACGGGCAAAACCTACGAGCAGTACTTC; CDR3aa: CASSQRTGKTYEQYF
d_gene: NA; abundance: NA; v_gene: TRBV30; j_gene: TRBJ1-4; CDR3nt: TGTGCCTGGAAAGGGGGGGAAGGGGAAAAACTGTTTTTT; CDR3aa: CAWKGGEGEKLFF
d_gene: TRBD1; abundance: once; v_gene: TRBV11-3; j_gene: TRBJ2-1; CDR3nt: TGTGCCAGCAGCTCAAGACAGGGGGCGTACAATGAGCAGTTCTTC; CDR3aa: CASSSRQGAYNEQFF
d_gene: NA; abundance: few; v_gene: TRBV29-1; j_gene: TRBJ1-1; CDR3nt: TGCAGCGTTGAACGAAACACTGAAGCTTTCTTT; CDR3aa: CSVERNTEAFF
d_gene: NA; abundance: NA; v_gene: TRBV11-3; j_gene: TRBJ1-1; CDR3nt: TGTGCCAGCAGCTTAGCTCAGAACACTGAAGCTTTCTTT; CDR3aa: CASSLAQNTEAFF
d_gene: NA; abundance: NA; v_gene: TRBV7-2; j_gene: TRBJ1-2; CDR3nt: TGTGCCAGCAGCTTTATTCCCTCCCGACAAAGCTATGGCTACACCTTC; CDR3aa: CASSFIPSRQSYGYTF
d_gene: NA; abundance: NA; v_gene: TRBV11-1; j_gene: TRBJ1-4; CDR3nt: TGTGCCAGCAGCTCGGGGGGGTCTGCAACTAATGAAAAACTGTTTTTT; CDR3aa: CASSSGGSATNEKLFF
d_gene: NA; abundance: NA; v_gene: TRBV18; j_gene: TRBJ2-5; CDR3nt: TGTGCCAGCTCACCCAGGCCTGACCCTAAGACCCAGTACTTC; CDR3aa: CASSPRPDPKTQYF
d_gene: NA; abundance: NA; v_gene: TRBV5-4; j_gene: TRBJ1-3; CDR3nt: TGTGCCAGCAGCCAAACGCTAATCAGGGTCGACTCTGGAAACACCATATATTTT; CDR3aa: CASSQTLIRVDSGNTIYF
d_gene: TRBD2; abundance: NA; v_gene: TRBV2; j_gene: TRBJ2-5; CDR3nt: TGTGCCAGCAGGGGCGGGAGCGAGACCCAGTACTTC; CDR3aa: CASRGGSETQYF
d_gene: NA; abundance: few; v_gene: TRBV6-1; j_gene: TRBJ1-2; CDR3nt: TGTGCCAGCAGTGACATGCTATTTAGCTATGGCTACACCTTC; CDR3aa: CASSDMLFSYGYTF
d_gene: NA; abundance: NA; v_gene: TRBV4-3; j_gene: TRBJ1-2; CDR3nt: TGCGCCAGCAGCCAACGGGTATCACAAAACTATGGCTACACCTTC; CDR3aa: CASSQRVSQNYGYTF
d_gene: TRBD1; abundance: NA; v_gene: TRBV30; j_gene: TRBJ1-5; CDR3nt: TGTGCCTGGAGCGCCGGGACAGAAAGCAATCAGCCCCAGCATTTT; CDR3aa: CAWSAGTESNQPQHF
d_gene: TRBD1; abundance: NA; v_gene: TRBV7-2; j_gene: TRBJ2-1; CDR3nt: TGTGCCAGCAGCTTAGCCGGGACAGGGGGCCATGAGCAGTTCTTC; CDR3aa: CASSLAGTGGHEQFF
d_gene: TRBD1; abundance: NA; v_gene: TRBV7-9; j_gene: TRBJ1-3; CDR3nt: TGTGCCAGCAGCATGGGCGGCGGACAGGGGGCGGACACCATATATTTT; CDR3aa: CASSMGGGQGADTIYF
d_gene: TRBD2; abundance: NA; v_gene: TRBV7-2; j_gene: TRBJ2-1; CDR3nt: TGTGCCAGCAGCGAGAGACTAGCGCTCAATGAGCAGTTCTTC; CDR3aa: CASSERLALNEQFF
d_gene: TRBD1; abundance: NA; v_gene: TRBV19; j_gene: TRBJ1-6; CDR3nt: TGTGCCAGTAGTATCGGGACAGGGGGATCACCCCTCCACTTT; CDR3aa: CASSIGTGGSPLHF
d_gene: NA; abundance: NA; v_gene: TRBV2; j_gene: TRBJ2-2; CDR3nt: TGTGCCAGCATAAGGAAGGGCTACCAGAACACCGGGGAGCTGTTTTTT; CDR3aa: CASIRKGYQNTGELFF
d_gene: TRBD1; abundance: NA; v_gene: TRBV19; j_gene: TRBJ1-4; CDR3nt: TGTGCCAGTAGCAATGACAGGGATGGGGAAAAACTGTTTTTT; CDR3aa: CASSNDRDGEKLFF
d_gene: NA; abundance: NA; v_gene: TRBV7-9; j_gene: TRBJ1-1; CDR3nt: TGTGCCAGCAGCTCCTATGTTGATACTGAAGCTTTCTTT; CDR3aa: CASSSYVDTEAFF
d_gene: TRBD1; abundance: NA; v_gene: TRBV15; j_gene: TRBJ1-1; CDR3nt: TGTGCCACCAGCAGAGAGGGACAGTTCGCTGAAGCTTTCTTT; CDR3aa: CATSREGQFAEAFF
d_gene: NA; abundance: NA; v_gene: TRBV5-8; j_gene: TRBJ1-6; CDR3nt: TGTGCCAGCAGCTTGGCTCAGGGTGCTGATTCACCCCTCCACTTT; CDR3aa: CASSLAQGADSPLHF
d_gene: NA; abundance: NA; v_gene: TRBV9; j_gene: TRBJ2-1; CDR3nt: TGTGCCAGCAGCGTAGGTGTCAGCTTCTCCTACAATGAGCAGTTCTTC; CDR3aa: CASSVGVSFSYNEQFF
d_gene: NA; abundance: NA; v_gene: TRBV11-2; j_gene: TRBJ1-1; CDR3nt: TGTGCCAGCAGCCTGATGAACACTGAAGCTTTCTTT; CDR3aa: CASSLMNTEAFF
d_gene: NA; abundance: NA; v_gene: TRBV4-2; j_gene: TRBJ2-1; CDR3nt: TGTGCCAGCAGCCATGTCCTCGGGGGGGGACAGGGACACAATGAGCAGTTCTTC; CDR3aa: CASSHVLGGGQGHNEQFF